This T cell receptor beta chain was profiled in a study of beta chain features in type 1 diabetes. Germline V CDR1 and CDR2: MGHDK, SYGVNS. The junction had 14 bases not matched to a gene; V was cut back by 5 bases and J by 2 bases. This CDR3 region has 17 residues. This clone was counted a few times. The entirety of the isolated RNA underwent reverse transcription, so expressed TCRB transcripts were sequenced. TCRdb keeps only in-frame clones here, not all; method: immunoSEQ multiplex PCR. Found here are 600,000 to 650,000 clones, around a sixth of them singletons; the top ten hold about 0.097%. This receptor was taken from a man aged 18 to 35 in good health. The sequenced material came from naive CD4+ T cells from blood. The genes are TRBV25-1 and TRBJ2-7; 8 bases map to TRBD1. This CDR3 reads CASSPHSLRTGTYEQYF. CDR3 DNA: TGTGCCAGCAGTCCCCACTCACTACGGACAGGGACCTACGAGCAGTACTTC.